The 15 T cell receptor beta chains presented below share a single source sample, sequenced in a study of shared clonotypes between healthy human individuals. Positive CCR7 selection of CD45RO-negative cells yielded the naive CD8 cells, and terminally differentiated effector memory CD45RA+ cells were excluded. Method: immunoSEQ multiplex PCR; TCRdb's copy keeps in-frame clones and lacks some. In the table there are roughly 2,000,000 clones, over 85% of which are singletons. The sample was naive CD8+ T cells sorted from blood. The receptors here all came from a man younger than 35 in good health.

This clone was counted a single time. The chain has TRBV4-1 and TRBJ2-7, with D perhaps given as TRBD1 or TRBD2 (5 bases each). V dropped 0 bases and J dropped 2 bases, with 14 bases sitting between them. The CDR3 loop spans 16 amino acids. CDR1 is MGHRA and CDR2 is YSYEKL in the germline V gene. This CDR3 reads CASSQEAIGDPYEQYF. CDR3 sequence (DNA): TGCGCCAGCAGCCAAGAGGCAATCGGGGACCCCTACGAGCAGTACTTC.

The chain joins TRBV7-8 to TRBJ2-2; possible D gene TRBD1, 6 bases. V was pared by 8 bases and J by 0 bases, with 13 bases between. The CDR3 length is 15 residues. CDR1 is SGHVS, CDR2 FQNEAQ, per germline. CDR3 coding DNA: TGTGCCAGCGTAGCAGGGGCCCCGAACACCGGGGAGCTGTTTTTT. This sequence encodes CASVAGAPNTGELFF.

The rearrangement uses TRBV1 and TRBJ2-7; TRBD1 reflects the table's D call only, with no check against the DNA. TRBV1 is an annotated pseudogene. There are 15 residues in the CDR3. This CDR3 reads CTSSQGHRGPYEQYF. DNA for the CDR3: TGCACCAGCAGCCAAGGACACAGGGGCCCCTACGAGCAGTACTTC.

The rearrangement joins TRBV5-6 to TRBJ2-7; 7 positions match TRBD2. There are 14 residues in the CDR3. Germline loops: CDR1 SGHDT, CDR2 YYEEEE. Losses at the gene ends were 0 bases for V and 4 bases for J; bases not matched to a gene: 4. CDR3 DNA sequence: TGTGCCAGCAGCTTGGGACCTAGCGGTTACGAGCAGTACTTC. This sequence encodes CASSLGPSGYEQYF.

The chain employs TRBV28 and TRBJ2-7; 9 bases fit TRBD2. V shed 3 bases, J shed 6 bases, and the junction held 6 bases outside the gene matches. This CDR3 is built from 14 residues. CDR1 and CDR2 from the germline V gene are MDHEN and SYDVKM. Written as DNA, the CDR3 is TGTGCCAGCAGTTTTCGGGGACTAGCCCGCGAGCAGTACTTC. Residues: CASSFRGLAREQYF.

The genes are TRBV18 and TRBJ1-5; weak D call: TRBD1 (5 bases). Germline CDR1 is KGHSH and CDR2 is LQKENI. V dropped 1 base and J dropped 4 bases, with 14 bases sitting between them. The CDR3 sequence is 16 residues long. DNA for the CDR3: TGTGCCAGCTCACCACGCTCAATCGAGGGGAATCAGCCCCAGCATTTT. The encoded protein is CASSPRSIEGNQPQHF. Complete variable domain (other parts from reference TRBV18 and TRBJ1-5): NAGVMQNPRHLVRRRGQEARLRCSPMKGHSHVYWYRQLPEEGLKFMVYLQKENIIDESGMPKERFSAEFPKEGPSILRIQQVVRGDSAAYFCASSPRSIEGNQPQHFGDGTRLSIL.

Here the CDR3 reads CASSLISAEPYNEQFF. As DNA, the CDR3 is TGTGCCAGCAGCTTAATTTCTGCGGAACCCTACAATGAGCAGTTCTTC. The V call is TRBV7-2, the J call TRBJ2-1, with D unresolved. In germline, CDR1 is SGHTA, CDR2 FQGNSA. The ends were cut back, 2 bases at V and 2 bases at J, with 13 bases in the middle. The CDR3 sequence is 16 residues long. The full variable domain, its missing parts supplied by reference TRBV7-2 and TRBJ2-1, is GAGVSQSPSNKVTEKGKDVELRCDPISGHTALYWYRQSLGQGLEFLIYFQGNSAPDKSGLPSDRFSAERTGGSVSTLTIQRTQQEDSAVYLCASSLISAEPYNEQFFGPGTRLTVL.

Of note for this clone: Other nucleotide sequences from this sample produce the same CDR3. The rearrangement links TRBV28 to TRBJ2-7, with a possible D match to TRBD1 (6 bases). The CDR3 is 13 amino acids. V lost 3 bases, J lost 3 bases, and 9 bases lay in between. Germline CDR1 MDHEN, CDR2 SYDVKM. This chain's CDR3 is CASSFRGNYEQYF. The CDR3 DNA is TGTGCCAGCAGTTTCAGGGGAAACTACGAGCAGTACTTC.

The gene calls are TRBV30 and TRBJ1-1; a possible D gene is TRBD1 (5 bases). The V and J ends lost 4 bases and 3 bases respectively, with 18 bases between them. CDR3 length: 15 amino acids. CDR1 is GTSNPN, CDR2 SVGIG, per germline (reference sequence). CDR3: CAWTSGAGQYTEAFF. CDR3 sequence (DNA): TGTGCCTGGACCTCTGGGGCAGGGCAATACACTGAAGCTTTCTTT.

Concerning this clone: Other DNA sequences within the sample encode an identical CDR3. CDR3 sequence reads: CASSQDLGGHLYEQYF. The DNA for the CDR3 is TGCGCCAGCAGCCAAGATCTCGGGGGACACCTGTACGAGCAGTACTTC. V and J are TRBV4-3 and TRBJ2-7, with D possibly called TRBD1 or TRBD2 (6 bases each). The CDR3 extends over 16 amino acids. CDR1 is LGHNA, CDR2 YSLEER, per germline. Between the trimmed V and J ends, which lost 0 bases and 4 bases, there was a span of 16 bases.

In the case of this clone: Within the sample, other DNA sequences also encode this same CDR3. J is TRBJ1-5 and V is TRBV19; D is perhaps TRBD1 (5 bases). The germline gives CDR1 LNHDA, CDR2 SQIVND (reference sequence). This CDR3 region has 15 residues. Trimming removed 3 bases at V and 0 bases at J, with 9 bases between. The CDR3 is CASSMTDYSNQPQHF. CDR3 coding DNA: TGTGCCAGTAGTATGACAGATTATAGCAATCAGCCCCAGCATTTT.

V and J are TRBV4-1 and TRBJ2-2; D gene ambiguous. Germline CDR1 is MGHRA and CDR2 is YSYEKL. V was clipped by 1 base and J by 6 bases, with 12 bases between them. The CDR3 consists of 15 residues. Here the CDR3 DNA reads TGCGCCAGCAGCCAAGGTTTAGGGTGGGCCGGGGAGCTGTTTTTT. The encoded protein is CASSQGLGWAGELFF.

This clone was observed a single time. The chain uses TRBV29-1 and TRBJ1-3; TRBD1 aligns across 7 bases. CDR1 and CDR2 (germline): SQVTM, ANQGSEA. The CDR3 length is 14 residues. Trimming removed 6 bases from V and 2 bases from J; junction bases left unmatched: 7. The DNA of the CDR3 is TGCAGCGTCGACGGCGGGACAGCTGGAAACACCATATATTTT. It specifies CSVDGGTAGNTIYF.

This clone occurred once. The V gene is TRBV11-2, the J gene TRBJ2-7, with D unclear. Trimming stripped 5 bases from V and 5 bases from J, with 10 bases between. CDR3 length equals 12 residues. Germline V gene data show CDR1 as SGHAT and CDR2 as FQNNGV. The CDR3 DNA is TGTGCCAGCAGCCCGCAGGTTAACGAGCAGTACTTC. Translated, it gives CASSPQVNEQYF. Complete variable domain (other parts from reference TRBV11-2 and TRBJ2-7): EAGVAQSPRYKIIEKRQSVAFWCNPISGHATLYWYQQILGQGPKLLIQFQNNGVVDDSQLPKDRFSAERLKGVDSTLKIQPAKLEDSAVYLCASSPQVNEQYFGPGTRLTVT.

V and J are TRBV6-4 and TRBJ1-6, with D unresolved. The CDR3 length is 14 residues. CDR1 and CDR2 from the germline V gene are MRHNA and SNTAGT. Trimming took 6 bases from V and 0 from J, leaving 6 bases between them. Here the CDR3 reads CASRGSSYNSPLHF. The CDR3 DNA is TGTGCCAGCAGGGGGAGCTCCTATAATTCACCCCTCCACTTT.